This T cell receptor (beta chain) comes out of a study of shared clonotypes between healthy human individuals. Study-wide points: Estimated clonotype richness was generally higher in naive than memory subsets.

The CDR3 extends over 11 amino acids. V lost 4 bases, J lost 6 bases, and 6 bases lay in between. CDR1 is MDHEN, CDR2 SYDVKM, per germline. The genomic DNA of each subset was split evenly across several immunoSEQ plates. The repertoire was sequenced with immunoSEQ multiplex PCR; TCRdb's copy has only in-frame clones and lacks some. This table has roughly 2.1 million clones, 93% appearing once. The naive CD8 population came from CD45RO-negative cells selected for CCR7, without terminally differentiated effector memory CD45RA+ cells. Regarding this clone: Its antigen is unidentified.

Sample: naive CD8+ T cells from PBMCs. This chain uses TRBV28 with TRBJ1-1; D gene uncertain. The sequence came from a man aged 18 to 29 in good health. Some clones in this sample may be carry-over from other donors' samples. The CDR3 spells CASSWASEAFF. The DNA for the CDR3 is TGTGCCAGCAGTTGGGCCTCTGAAGCTTTCTTT.